The clone carrying this TCR beta chain was seen many times. Antigen: not known. The V and J ends lost 0 bases and 8 bases respectively, with 11 bases between them. The length of the CDR3 is 14 residues. Germline-derived CDR1 and CDR2 are SGHVS and FNYEAQ. Preparation of naive CD8 libraries involved about 19,000 to 1,100,000 sorted cells and 10%, 30% or 50% RNA. Naive CD8 T cell sorting was performed on the CD8+CD4-CCR7+CD45RA+ phenotype. The data stem from a study of molecular identifiers for immune sequencing clone quantification. Findings and limits, study-wide: Underestimation of highly expanded clone sizes could arise where identical TCR molecules share a barcode. Jurkat TCR RNA from one cell was spiked into some 1 million naive cells, and it was reportedly detectable there.

TCRdb re-derived calls from the PCR reads in MiXCR, one entry per CDR3 protein. This sample carries some 320,000 distinct CDR3 sequences, about a fifth of them seen once, and the ten largest clones take approximately 0.84%. Sequenced: naive CD8+ T cells from blood, with Jurkat cell RNA spiked in. As for subset: FACS-sorted CD8+CD4-CCR7+CD45RA+ naive T cells. The TCR originated in a human donor in good health. Some libraries in this study had Jurkat cell RNA spiked in. The chain is built from TRBV7-6 and TRBJ2-1, with a tentative D call TRBD1 (6 bases). CDR3 nucleotides: TGTGCCAGCAGCTTAGCCGGGCAGGGGCATGAGCAGTTCTTC. It codes for CASSLAGQGHEQFF. Together with reference TRBV7-6 and TRBJ2-1, the CDR3 gives the full variable domain: GAGVSQSPRYKVTKRGQDVALRCDPISGHVSLYWYRQALGQGPEFLTYFNYEAQQDKSGLPNDRFSAERPEGSISTLTIQRTEQRDSAMYRCASSLAGQGHEQFFGPGTRLTVL.